The 24 T cell receptor beta chains below come from one sample, sequenced in a study of tumor and adjacent non-tumor tissue in lung cancer. No cell sorting was done before RNA was extracted from the tissue. The normal lung tissue was taken more than 3 cm from the tumor edge. A modified ARM-PCR protocol with three rounds of nested PCR amplified TCRbeta. TCRdb processed the multiplex PCR reads anew with MiXCR; each CDR3 protein has one entry. Among 80,000 to 130,000 distinct CDR3 sequences listed, approximately 60% were seen once. Specimen: distant non-tumor lung tissue. These receptors came from a man aged 25 to 40 with non-small cell lung cancer.

This clonotype was seen many times. V gene TRBV4-3 combines with J gene TRBJ1-5; D gene unclear. The CDR3 consists of 15 residues. Germline V gene sequence: CDR1 LGHNA, CDR2 YSLEER. The V end lost 0 bases, the J end lost 7 bases, and 13 bases lay between the germline ends. CDR3 sequence reads: CASSQDRAGQQPQHF. CDR3 nucleotides: TGCGCCAGCAGCCAAGATCGGGCAGGTCAGCAGCCCCAGCATTTT.

This sequence joins TRBV7-9 and TRBJ1-1; D is possibly TRBD1 (5 bases). The CDR3 consists of 13 residues. From germline, CDR1 is SEHNR and CDR2 FQNEAQ (reference sequence). Trimming removed 5 bases from V and 3 bases from J, with 10 bases in between. The CDR3 spells CASSPQGHTEAFF. The DNA of the CDR3 is TGTGCCAGCAGCCCTCAGGGCCACACTGAAGCTTTCTTT.

This clonotype was recorded only once. The chain combines TRBV6-1 with TRBJ1-6; D remains ambiguous. Per germline, CDR1 MNHNS and CDR2 SASEGT. The CDR3 contains 12 residues. V lost 1 base and J lost 18, with 13 bases in between. CDR3 protein: CASSEVSPRPHF. Here the CDR3 DNA reads TGTGCCAGCAGTGAAGTTAGTCCCCGGCCCCACTTT.

In its sample, this clonotype was seen once. The CDR3, as DNA: TGTGCCAGCAGCAGAACTAACGGGGGCAGAGAAACCCAGTACTTC. The encoded protein is CASSRTNGGRETQYF. V and J are TRBV11-2 and TRBJ2-5; tentatively, D is TRBD1 or TRBD2 (6 bases each). Germline V gives CDR1 SGHAT, CDR2 FQNNGV. Trimming removed 5 bases at V and 8 bases at J, with 21 bases between. The CDR3 has 15 residues. Combining the CDR3 with reference TRBV11-2 and TRBJ2-5 gives the whole variable domain EAGVAQSPRYKIIEKRQSVAFWCNPISGHATLYWYQQILGQGPKLLIQFQNNGVVDDSQLPKDRFSAERLKGVDSTLKIQPAKLEDSAVYLCASSRTNGGRETQYFGPGTRLLVL.

A remark on this clonotype: The junction departs from germline at one end; a sequencing error may be responsible. The V gene is TRBV11-2, the J gene TRBJ1-4, with D hard to call. Germline V lookup: CDR1 SGHAT, CDR2 FQNNGV. The CDR3 spans 13 residues. CDR3 residues: CANSPARYEKLFF. The DNA of the CDR3 is TGTGCCAACAGCCCTGCCCGATATGAAAAACTATTTTTT.

In this sample, this clonotype turned up a few times. A read error may explain this, as a much larger clone is one base away. This chain joins TRBV12-3 or TRBV12-4 and TRBJ2-7; no clear D. The CDR3 contains 12 residues. The CDR3 DNA reads as TGTGCCAGCAGTTTGACCCCCTACGAGGAGTACTTC. Protein: CASSLTPYEEYF.

This clonotype has ten or more counts. This sequence joins TRBV12-3 or TRBV12-4 and TRBJ2-5; possibly TRBD1 for D (6 bases). The CDR3 runs to 14 residues. The V end was cut by 5 bases, the J end by 5 bases, with 15 bases between. This CDR3 is CASSQQGKRETQYF. In nucleotides, the CDR3 is TGTGCCAGCAGTCAGCAGGGGAAGAGGGAGACCCAGTACTTC.

This clonotype was counted many times. This chain links TRBV20-1 with TRBJ2-2; TRBD2 is a possible D gene (6 bases). Germline CDR1 DFQATT, CDR2 SNEGSKA (reference sequence). The CDR3 totals 16 residues. The V end lost 0 bases, the J end lost 5 bases, and 16 bases lay between the germline ends. The CDR3 protein is CSARDPGRSGTGELFF. The CDR3 region has the DNA TGCAGTGCTAGAGATCCGGGGAGGTCTGGGACCGGGGAGCTGTTTTTT.

This clonotype was observed a handful of times. The CDR3 does not close with the conserved phenylalanine or tryptophan, likely indicating a read error. The rearrangement uses TRBV20-1 and TRBJ2-1; 7 bases map to TRBD2. After removal of 0 bases from V and 8 bases from J, the junction contained 22 bases not matched to a gene. The CDR3 loop spans 19 amino acids. Germline CDR1 reads DFQATT; CDR2 reads SNEGSKA (reference sequence). CDR3: CSARDRELPVGGDIYEQFL. The DNA for the CDR3 is TGCAGTGCTAGAGATCGGGAACTCCCAGTGGGAGGGGATATATATGAGCAGTTCTTA.

As to this clonotype: This clone may be a read error of a much larger clone one base away. The J gene is TRBJ2-3, the V gene TRBV6-2 or TRBV6-3; D tentatively fits TRBD1 or TRBD2 (5 bases each). V was cut by 5 bases and J by 2 bases, with 14 bases left in between. The CDR3 runs to 15 residues. Germline CDR1 MNHEY, CDR2 SVGEGT. CDR3: CASSRGVLITDTQYF. The CDR3 bases are TGTGCCAGCAGTCGAGGGGTACTCATCACAGATACGCAGTATTTT.

This clonotype was detected only a few times. One end of the junction is discordant with germline, which a read error may explain. The gene calls are TRBV6-5 and TRBJ2-5; TRBD1 aligns across 7 bases. The CDR3 consists of 14 residues. The germline CDR1 and CDR2 sequences are MNHEY and SVGAGI. The CDR3 reads CASSYRTGRETQYF. In nucleotides, the CDR3 is TGTGCCAGCAGTTACAGGACAGGACGAGAGACTCAGTACTTC.

For the CDR3, the DNA is TGTGCCAGCAGCTCTCCGGGACAGGGGTCTGGCTACACCTTC. It translates to CASSSPGQGSGYTF. J is TRBJ1-2 and V is TRBV11-2; 10 bases align to TRBD1. V lost 4 bases to trimming and J lost 7 bases; unmatched junction nucleotides: 6. This CDR3 comprises 14 residues. The V gene's germline CDR1 is SGHAT and CDR2 FQNNGV.

As concerns this clonotype: An end of the junction differs from the germline gene, which may be a read error. The chain is built from TRBV29-1 and TRBJ2-7, with D possibly matching TRBD2 (7 bases). Germline V gene sequence: CDR1 SQVTM, CDR2 ANQGSEA. The CDR3 loop spans 13 amino acids. CDR3 DNA sequence: TGCAACGTTCTGAGGACAGCGGGGTACGAGCAGTACTTC. Residues: CNVLRTAGYEQYF.

As regards this clonotype: Being one base from a much bigger clone, this may be a read error. The V gene is TRBV5-4, the J gene TRBJ2-5; the match to TRBD2 covers 13 bases. The CDR3 loop spans 15 amino acids. With V trimmed by 6 bases and J by 4 bases, 6 bases remained unmatched. The V gene's germline CDR1 is SGHNT and CDR2 YYREEE (reference sequence). Here the CDR3 reads CASNRTSGRGETQYF. The CDR3 nucleotides are TGTGCCAGCAACCGGACTAGCGGGAGAGGAGAGACCCAGTACTTC.

Remarks on this clonotype: One end of the junction varies from germline; a read error may be responsible. The rearrangement uses TRBV12-3 or TRBV12-4 and TRBJ2-5, with D perhaps matching TRBD1 (5 bases). The CDR3 length is 13 residues. The CDR3 here is CATVQAYQETQYF. Here the CDR3 DNA reads TGTGCCACCGTACAGGCCTACCAAGAGACCCAATACTTC.

J is TRBJ2-7 and V is TRBV11-2; 9 bases line up with TRBD2. Germline CDR1 reads SGHAT; CDR2 reads FQNNGV. Losses at the gene ends were 7 bases for V and 2 bases for J; bases not matched to a gene: 3. The CDR3 contains 13 residues. CDR3 DNA sequence: TGTGCCAGCACGCTAGCGGGGACCTACGAGCAGTACTTC. Translation gives CASTLAGTYEQYF.

The sample holds one count of this clonotype. Compared with germline, one end of the junction differs, possibly owing to a read error. The rearrangement joins TRBV11-2 to TRBJ2-1, with D perhaps matching TRBD2 (6 bases). The CDR3 consists of 15 residues. Germline-derived CDR1 and CDR2 are SGHAT and FQNNGV. The CDR3 sequence is CASGLILAGIDEHFF. CDR3 sequence (DNA): TGTGCCAGCGGCTTAATCCTGGCGGGGATTGATGAGCATTTCTTC. The whole variable domain, filled in from reference TRBV11-2 and TRBJ2-1, reads EAGVAQSPRYKIIEKRQSVAFWCNPISGHATLYWYQQILGQGPKLLIQFQNNGVVDDSQLPKDRFSAERLKGVDSTLKIQPAKLEDSAVYLCASGLILAGIDEHFFGPGTRLTVL.

In this sample, this clonotype turned up many times. The chain has TRBV12-3 or TRBV12-4 and TRBJ1-2; D ambiguous. CDR3 length: 15 residues. The V and J ends lost 3 bases and 3 bases respectively, with 14 bases between them. The CDR3 DNA sequence: TGTGCCAGCAGTTTTAGGGCCGTAGGACACTATGGCTACACCTTC. Protein product: CASSFRAVGHYGYTF.

With regard to this clonotype: Since a much larger clone is just one base distant, this may be a read error. The chain uses TRBV13 and TRBJ2-3, with TRBD2 matching 7 bases. Germline lookup yields CDR1 PRHDT and CDR2 FYEKMQ (reference sequence). This CDR3 spans 14 amino acids. The CDR3 DNA follows: TGTGCCAGCAGCTTCCGGGGGGTGAGAGATAAGCAGTATTTT. Its protein is CASSFRGVRDKQYF.

This chain joins TRBV5-5 and TRBJ1-5; D gene ambiguous. The CDR3 consists of 14 residues. The germline gives CDR1 SGHKS, CDR2 YYEKEE (reference sequence). Trimming removed 8 bases from V and 5 bases from J, with 17 bases in between. The CDR3 protein is CASNLGYLDQPQHF. The CDR3 DNA is TGTGCCAGTAACTTGGGTTACCTAGATCAGCCCCAGCATTTT.

About this clonotype: This CDR3 fails to terminate in the conserved phenylalanine or tryptophan, so it likely reflects a read error. V gene TRBV11-2 combines with J gene TRBJ2-7; 7 bases line up with TRBD2. CDR3 size: 11 residues. Germline V CDR1 and CDR2: SGHAT, FQNNGV. J was trimmed by 9 bases and V by 5 bases; bases with no gene match: 4. The CDR3 nucleotides read TGTGCCAGCAGCGGGAGGGGCGGGCAGTACTTA. This codes for CASSGRGGQYL.

As concerns this clonotype: The junction and the germline gene differ at one end; a read error may be behind it. This sequence joins TRBV11-2 and TRBJ2-5; no clear D gene. The CDR3 consists of 17 residues. Germline CDR1 reads SGHAT; CDR2 reads FQNNGV. Written as DNA, the CDR3 is TGTCCCAGCAGCCACGGATACCTGGGAACAGATCAAGAGACCCAGTACTTC. It yields the protein CPSSHGYLGTDQETQYF.

This clonotype was counted a few times. The chain combines TRBV29-1 with TRBJ2-7; D possibly matches TRBD1 or TRBD2 (5 bases each). Germline V gene data show CDR1 as SQVTM and CDR2 as ANQGSEA. V lost 6 bases, J lost 3 bases, and 12 bases lay in between. This CDR3 has 12 residues. This CDR3 reads CSVGDGGYEQYF. The CDR3 DNA follows: TGCAGCGTCGGGGACGGAGGCTACGAGCAGTACTTC.

This clonotype was recorded only once. Sequence at one end of the junction differs from germline and may be a read error. The genes are TRBV5-4 and TRBJ2-3; the match to TRBD2 covers 9 bases. In germline, CDR1 is SGHNT, CDR2 YYREEE (reference sequence). This CDR3 is built from 15 residues. The CDR3 nucleotides are TGCGCCAGCAGCTTGTGGACTAGCGAGAGTGATACGCAGTATTTT. Its translation: CASSLWTSESDTQYF.